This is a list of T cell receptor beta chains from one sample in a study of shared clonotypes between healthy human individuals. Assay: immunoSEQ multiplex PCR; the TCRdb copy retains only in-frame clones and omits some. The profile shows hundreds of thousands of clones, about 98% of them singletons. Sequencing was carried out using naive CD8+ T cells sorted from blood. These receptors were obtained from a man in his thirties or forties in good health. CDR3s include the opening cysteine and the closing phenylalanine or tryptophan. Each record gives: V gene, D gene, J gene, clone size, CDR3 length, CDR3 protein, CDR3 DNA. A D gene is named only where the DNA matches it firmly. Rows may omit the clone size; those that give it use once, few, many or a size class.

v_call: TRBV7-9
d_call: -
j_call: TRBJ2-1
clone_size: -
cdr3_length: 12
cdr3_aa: CASGSSYNEQFF
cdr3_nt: TGTGCCAGCGGCTCTTCCTACAATGAGCAGTTCTTC

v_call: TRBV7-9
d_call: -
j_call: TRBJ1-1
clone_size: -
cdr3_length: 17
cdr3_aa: CASSLEGGGPMNTEAFF
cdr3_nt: TGTGCCAGCAGCTTAGAGGGGGGTGGACCGATGAACACTGAAGCTTTCTTT

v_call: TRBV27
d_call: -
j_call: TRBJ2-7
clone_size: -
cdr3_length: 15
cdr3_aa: CASSQSRDSSYEQYF
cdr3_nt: TGTGCCAGCAGTCAGAGCCGGGACTCCTCCTACGAGCAGTACTTC

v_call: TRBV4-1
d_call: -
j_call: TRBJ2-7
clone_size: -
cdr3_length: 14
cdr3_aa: CASSPLGLSYEQYF
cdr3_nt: TGCGCCAGCAGCCCTCTGGGGCTTAGCTACGAGCAGTACTTC

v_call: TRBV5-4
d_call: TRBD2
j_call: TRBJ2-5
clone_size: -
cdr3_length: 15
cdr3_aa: CASSRLAEHQETQYF
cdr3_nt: TGTGCCAGCAGCCGACTAGCGGAGCACCAAGAGACCCAGTACTTC

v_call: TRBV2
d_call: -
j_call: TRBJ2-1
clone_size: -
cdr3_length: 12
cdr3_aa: CAYRGGGNEQFF
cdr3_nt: TGTGCCTACAGGGGAGGGGGCAATGAGCAGTTCTTC

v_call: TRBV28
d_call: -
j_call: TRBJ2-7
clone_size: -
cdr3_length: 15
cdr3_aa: CASSLGSTGTYEQYF
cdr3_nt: TGTGCCAGCAGTTTAGGATCCACCGGGACCTACGAGCAGTACTTC

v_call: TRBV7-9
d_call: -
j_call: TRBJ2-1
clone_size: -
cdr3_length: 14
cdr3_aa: CASSLEVWHNEQFF
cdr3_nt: TGTGCCAGCAGCTTAGAGGTCTGGCACAATGAGCAGTTCTTC

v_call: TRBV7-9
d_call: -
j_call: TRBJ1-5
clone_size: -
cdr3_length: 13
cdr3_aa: CASSVSLDQPQHF
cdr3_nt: TGTGCCAGCAGCGTTTCCTTGGATCAGCCCCAGCATTTT

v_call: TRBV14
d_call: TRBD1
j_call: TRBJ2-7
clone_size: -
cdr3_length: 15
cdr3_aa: CASSETGTGDYEQYF
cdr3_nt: TGTGCCAGCAGCGAAACCGGGACAGGGGACTACGAGCAGTACTTC

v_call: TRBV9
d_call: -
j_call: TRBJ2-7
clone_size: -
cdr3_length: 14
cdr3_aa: CASSVVGTSYEQYF
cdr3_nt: TGTGCCAGCAGCGTAGTGGGCACCTCCTACGAGCAGTACTTC

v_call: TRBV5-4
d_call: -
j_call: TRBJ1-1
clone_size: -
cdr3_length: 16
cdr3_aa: CASRIGPSGMNTEAFF
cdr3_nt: TGTGCCAGCAGAATCGGGCCCAGTGGGATGAACACTGAAGCTTTCTTT

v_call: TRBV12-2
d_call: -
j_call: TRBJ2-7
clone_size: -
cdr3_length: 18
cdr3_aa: CASRLVTNGTGGDYEQYF
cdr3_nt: TGTGCAAGTCGCTTAGTGACAAACGGGACAGGGGGGGACTACGAGCAGTACTTC

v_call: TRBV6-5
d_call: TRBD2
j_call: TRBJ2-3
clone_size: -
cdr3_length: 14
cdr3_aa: CASSFGLASDTQYF
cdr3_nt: TGTGCCAGCAGTTTCGGACTAGCTTCAGATACGCAGTATTTT

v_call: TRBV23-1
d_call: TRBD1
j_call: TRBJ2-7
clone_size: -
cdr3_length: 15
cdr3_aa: CASSQSCQGAREQYF
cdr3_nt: TGCGCCAGCAGTCAATCGTGCCAGGGGGCGCGCGAGCAGTACTTC

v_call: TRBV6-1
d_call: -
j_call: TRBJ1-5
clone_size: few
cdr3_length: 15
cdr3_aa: CASSTRWGANQPQHF
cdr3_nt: TGTGCCAGCAGCACCCGGTGGGGAGCCAATCAGCCCCAGCATTTT

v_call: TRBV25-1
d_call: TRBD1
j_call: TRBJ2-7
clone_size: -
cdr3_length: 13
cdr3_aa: CASIGDSLLEQYF
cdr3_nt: TGTGCCAGCATAGGGGACAGCCTGCTTGAGCAGTACTTC

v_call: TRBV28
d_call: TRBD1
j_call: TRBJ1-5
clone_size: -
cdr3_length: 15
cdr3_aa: CASRSTGGENQPQHF
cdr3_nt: TGTGCCAGCAGGTCAACAGGGGGGGAAAATCAGCCCCAGCATTTT

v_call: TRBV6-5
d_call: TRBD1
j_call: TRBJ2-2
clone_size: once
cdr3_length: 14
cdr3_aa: CASSRTGGTGELFF
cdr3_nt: TGTGCCAGCAGCCGAACAGGGGGAACCGGGGAGCTGTTTTTT

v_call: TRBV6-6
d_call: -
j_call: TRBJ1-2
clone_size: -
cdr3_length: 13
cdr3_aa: CASSYSISYGYTF
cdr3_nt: TGTGCCAGCAGTTACTCGATCAGCTATGGCTACACCTTC

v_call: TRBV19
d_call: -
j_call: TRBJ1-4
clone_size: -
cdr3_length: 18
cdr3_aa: CASSQRRGAHSTNEKLFF
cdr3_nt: TGTGCCAGTAGCCAAAGGAGGGGGGCGCACTCAACTAATGAAAAACTGTTTTTT

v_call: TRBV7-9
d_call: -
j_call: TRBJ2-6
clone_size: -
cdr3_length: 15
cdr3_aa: CASRGRLSGANVLTF
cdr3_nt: TGTGCCAGCAGAGGACGTTTATCTGGGGCCAACGTCCTGACTTTC

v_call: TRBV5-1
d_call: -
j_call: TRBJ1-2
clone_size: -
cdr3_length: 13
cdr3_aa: CASSQGLPHGYTF
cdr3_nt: TGCGCCAGCAGCCAAGGACTGCCGCATGGCTACACCTTC

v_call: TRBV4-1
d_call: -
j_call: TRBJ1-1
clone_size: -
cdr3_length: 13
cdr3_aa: CASSRQGDTEAFF
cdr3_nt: TGCGCCAGCAGCCGCCAAGGGGACACTGAAGCTTTCTTT

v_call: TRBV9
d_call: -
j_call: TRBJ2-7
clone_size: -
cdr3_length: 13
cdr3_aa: CASSKDSTYEQYF
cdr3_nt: TGTGCCAGCAGCAAGGACAGCACATACGAGCAGTACTTC

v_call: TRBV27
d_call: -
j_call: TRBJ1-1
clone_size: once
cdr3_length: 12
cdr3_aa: CASSRGGGEAFF
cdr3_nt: TGTGCCAGCAGCAGGGGCGGTGGTGAAGCTTTCTTT

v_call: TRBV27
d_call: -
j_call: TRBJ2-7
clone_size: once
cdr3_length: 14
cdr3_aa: CASSLGVYSYEQYF
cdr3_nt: TGTGCCAGCAGTCTAGGAGTTTACTCCTACGAGCAGTACTTC

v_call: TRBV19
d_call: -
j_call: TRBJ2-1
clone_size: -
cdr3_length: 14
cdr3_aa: CASSNLPEYNEQFF
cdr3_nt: TGTGCCAGTAGTAATCTTCCCGAGTACAATGAGCAGTTCTTC

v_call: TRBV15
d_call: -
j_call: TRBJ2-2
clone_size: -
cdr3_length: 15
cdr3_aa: CATSSFGLGTGELFF
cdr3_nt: TGTGCCACCAGCAGTTTCGGATTGGGCACCGGGGAGCTGTTTTTT

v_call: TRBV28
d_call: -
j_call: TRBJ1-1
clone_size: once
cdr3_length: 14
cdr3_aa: CASSFSEGHTEAFF
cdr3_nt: TGTGCCAGCAGTTTTAGTGAGGGGCACACTGAAGCTTTCTTT

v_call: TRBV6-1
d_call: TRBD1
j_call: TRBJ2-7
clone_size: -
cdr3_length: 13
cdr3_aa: CASRGQGGYEQYF
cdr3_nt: TGTGCCAGCAGAGGACAGGGTGGGTACGAGCAGTACTTC

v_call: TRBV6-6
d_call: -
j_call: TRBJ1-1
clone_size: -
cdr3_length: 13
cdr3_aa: CASSYVGVPEAFF
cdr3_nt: TGTGCCAGCAGTTACGTGGGGGTCCCTGAAGCTTTCTTT

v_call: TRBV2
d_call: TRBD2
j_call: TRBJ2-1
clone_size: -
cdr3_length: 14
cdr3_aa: CAIQSGSSYNEQFF
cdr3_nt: TGTGCCATTCAGAGCGGGAGCTCCTACAATGAGCAGTTCTTC

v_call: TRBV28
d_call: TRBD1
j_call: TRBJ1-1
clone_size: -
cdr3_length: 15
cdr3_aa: CASSSTGGAYTEAFF
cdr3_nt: TGTGCCAGCAGCAGTACAGGGGGCGCGTATACTGAAGCTTTCTTT

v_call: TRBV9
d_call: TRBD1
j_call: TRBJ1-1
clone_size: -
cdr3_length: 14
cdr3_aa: CASSVGSGGTEAFF
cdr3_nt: TGTGCCAGCAGCGTAGGCTCAGGGGGCACTGAAGCTTTCTTT

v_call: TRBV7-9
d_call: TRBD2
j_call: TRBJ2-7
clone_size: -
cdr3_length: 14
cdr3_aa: CASSLASGNYEQYF
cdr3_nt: TGTGCCAGCAGCTTGGCTAGCGGGAATTACGAGCAGTACTTC

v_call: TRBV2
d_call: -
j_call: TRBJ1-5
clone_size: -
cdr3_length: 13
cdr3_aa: CASRPEGDQPQHF
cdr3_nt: TGTGCCAGCCGCCCGGAGGGGGATCAGCCCCAGCATTTT

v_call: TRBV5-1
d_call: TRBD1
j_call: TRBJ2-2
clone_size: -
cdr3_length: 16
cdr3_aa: CASREGGAGNTGELFF
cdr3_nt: TGCGCCAGCAGGGAAGGGGGCGCCGGTAACACCGGGGAGCTGTTTTTT

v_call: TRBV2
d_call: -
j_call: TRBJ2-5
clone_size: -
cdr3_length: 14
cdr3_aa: CASSVRNGQWPQYF
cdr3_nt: TGTGCCAGCAGTGTAAGAAACGGACAGTGGCCCCAGTACTTC

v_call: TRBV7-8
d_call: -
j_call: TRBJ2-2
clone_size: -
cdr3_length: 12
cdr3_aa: CASSPGVRELFF
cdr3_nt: TGTGCCAGCAGCCCCGGGGTCCGGGAGCTGTTTTTT

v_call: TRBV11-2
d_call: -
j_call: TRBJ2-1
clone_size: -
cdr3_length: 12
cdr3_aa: CATLPSGDEQFF
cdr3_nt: TGTGCCACCCTCCCAAGTGGGGATGAGCAGTTCTTC

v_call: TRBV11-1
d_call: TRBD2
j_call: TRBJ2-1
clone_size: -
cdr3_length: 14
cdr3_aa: CASSFPAGGNEQFF
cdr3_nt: TGTGCCAGCAGCTTCCCTGCGGGGGGAAATGAGCAGTTCTTC

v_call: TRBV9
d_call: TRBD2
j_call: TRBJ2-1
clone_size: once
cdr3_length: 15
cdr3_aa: CASSMLAASPNEQFF
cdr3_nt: TGTGCCAGCAGCATGCTAGCGGCCTCGCCCAATGAGCAGTTCTTC

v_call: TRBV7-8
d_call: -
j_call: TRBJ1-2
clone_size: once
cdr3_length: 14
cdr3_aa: CASSLEVLSYGYTF
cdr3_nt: TGTGCCAGCAGCTTGGAAGTTCTGAGCTATGGCTACACCTTC

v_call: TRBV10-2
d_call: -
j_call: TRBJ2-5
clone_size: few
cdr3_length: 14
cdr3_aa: CASSAASLIETQYF
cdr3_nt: TGCGCCAGCAGTGCCGCTAGCTTGATAGAGACCCAGTACTTC